These 28 T cell receptor beta chains were sequenced from one sample in a study of CD8 T cells in ankylosing spondylitis. Study-wide findings and caveats: Seemingly characteristic of ankylosing spondylitis blood was a TCR beta motif consisting of about 8 highly homologous variants.

A single record per CDR3 protein comes from TCRdb applying MiXCR to the 5' RACE reads. The sample shows 500,000 to 550,000 distinct CDR3 sequences, over 9.5% of them seen only once. No cognate antigen is known for these TCRs. Sequencing was carried out using blood, either unsorted or a sorted T cell fraction (not recorded which). These receptors all stem from a male donor with ankylosing spondylitis.

This clonotype was picked up a small number of times. At one boundary the junction diverges from the germline segment, which might be a read error. The chain employs TRBV10-2 and TRBJ2-5, with TRBD2 matching over 8 bases. This CDR3 has 15 amino acids. Germline loops: CDR1 WSHSY, CDR2 SAAADI. Here the CDR3 reads CASSVAGNLQGTQYF. Written as DNA, the CDR3 is TGCGCCAGCAGTGTAGCGGGAAACCTCCAAGGGACCCAGTACTTC.

This chain links TRBV7-9 with TRBJ2-1; 9 positions agree with TRBD2. From germline, CDR1 is SEHNR and CDR2 FQNEAQ (reference sequence). The V gene end was trimmed by 1 base and the J gene end by 7 bases; junction bases not matched to a gene: 11. This CDR3 spans 17 amino acids. The CDR3 coding sequence is TGTGCCAGCAGCTTAGTGAGTAATCTAGCGGGATTAAATGAGCAGTTCTTC. It encodes CASSLVSNLAGLNEQFF.

There are many counts of this clonotype. V usage is TRBV7-2 and J usage is TRBJ2-7; D is unresolved. The CDR3 runs 13 residues. Germline values: CDR1 SGHTA, CDR2 FQGNSA. V was clipped by 1 base and J by 9 bases, with 13 bases between them. The CDR3 reads CASSLVSDIGQYF. CDR3 DNA: TGTGCCAGCAGCTTAGTTTCCGATATAGGGCAGTACTTC.

This clonotype occurred once. The J gene is TRBJ1-2, the V gene TRBV19; TRBD1 aligns across 10 bases. The CDR3 runs to 15 residues. CDR1 and CDR2 (germline): LNHDA, SQIVND (reference sequence). V dropped 5 bases and J dropped 8; count of bases not matched to a gene: 11. CDR3 amino acids: CASSARDRGRVGYTF. The CDR3 DNA is TGTGCCAGTAGTGCCCGGGACAGGGGAAGAGTGGGCTACACCTTC.

The rearrangement joins TRBV6-1 to TRBJ2-3; 8 positions match TRBD2. The CDR3 spans 17 residues. V shed 3 bases, J shed 1 base, and the junction held 9 bases outside the gene matches. From germline, CDR1 is MNHNS and CDR2 SASEGT. DNA of the CDR3: TGTGCCAGCAGTGAGCGGGGGCGGGAGGCGCGCACAGATACGCAGTATTTT. The encoded protein is CASSERGREARTDTQYF.

Details on this clonotype: Being one base from a much bigger clone, this may be a read error. This chain joins TRBV4-2 and TRBJ2-3, with 9 bases matching TRBD2. Germline values: CDR1 LGHNA, CDR2 YNFKEQ. The CDR3 has 16 amino acids. In DNA form, the CDR3 reads TGTGCCAGAAGCCAGAAGAGACTAGCGGACACAGATACGCAGTATTTT. It is translated as CARSQKRLADTDTQYF.

This clonotype occurred many times. The chain carries TRBV29-1 and TRBJ2-7, with D possibly TRBD1 on 5 matching bases. CDR1 is SQVTM, CDR2 ANQGSEA, per germline. This CDR3 comprises 12 residues. The V gene lost 1 base and the J gene lost 8 bases, with 12 bases spanning the gap. The CDR3, as DNA: TGCAGCGTTGAAGTACCCCAGGGTCAGCAGTACTTC. This encodes CSVEVPQGQQYF.

V is TRBV28 and J is TRBJ2-6; no firm D call. V shed 4 bases and J shed 0 bases, with 10 bases lying between them. This CDR3 is built from 16 residues. The V gene's germline CDR1 is MDHEN and CDR2 SYDVKM. CDR3 in amino acids: CASSSASDSGANVLTF. CDR3 sequence (DNA): TGTGCCAGCAGTTCCGCGTCGGACTCTGGGGCCAACGTCCTGACTTTC.

This clonotype has ten or more counts. Here the CDR3 reads CASRPVRNRGLPETQYF. In DNA form, the CDR3 reads TGCGCCAGCAGACCAGTTCGGAACAGGGGGCTACCAGAGACCCAGTACTTC. The rearrangement uses TRBV5-1 and TRBJ2-5, with TRBD1 identical over 9 bases. CDR1 SGHRS and CDR2 YFSETQ come from the germline V gene. The CDR3 has 17 residues. After removal of 5 bases from V and 4 bases from J, the junction contained 15 bases not matched to a gene.

The V call is TRBV7-9, the J call TRBJ1-4; D remains unclear. The germline V gene encodes CDR1 SEHNR and CDR2 FQNEAQ (reference sequence). With 10 bases removed from V and 8 bases from J, the gap between germline ends came to 17 bases. This CDR3 region has 13 residues. CDR3: CAKQTRSGEKLFF. CDR3 DNA sequence: TGTGCCAAGCAGACCAGAAGTGGGGAAAAACTGTTTTTT.

The V and J genes are TRBV15 and TRBJ2-5; D gene ambiguous. Germline assignment: CDR1 LNHNV and CDR2 YYDKDF (reference sequence). V dropped 5 bases and J dropped 1 base, with 14 bases sitting between them. The CDR3 length is 15 residues. CDR3 region: CATSARLASQETQYF. CDR3 nucleotides: TGTGCCACCAGCGCCCGACTTGCCTCCCAAGAGACCCAGTACTTC.

There are a few counts of this clonotype. The genes are TRBV19 and TRBJ1-5; the D gene is possibly TRBD1 (5 bases). With 9 bases removed from V and 5 bases from J, the gap between germline ends came to 14 bases. Per the germline V gene, CDR1 is LNHDA and CDR2 is SQIVND (reference sequence). The CDR3 length is 13 residues. CDR3 residues: CASKDTNHQPQHF. The CDR3 nucleotides read TGTGCCAGCAAGGACACCAACCATCAGCCCCAGCATTTT.

This clonotype showed up many times. This rearrangement joins TRBV4-1 to TRBJ2-1; a possible D gene is TRBD2 (5 bases). Germline V lookup: CDR1 MGHRA, CDR2 YSYEKL. The CDR3 is 16 amino acids. The V gene lost 1 base and the J gene lost 0 bases, with 10 bases spanning the gap. CDR3 amino acids: CASSQGVGSSYNEQFF. As DNA, the CDR3 is TGCGCCAGCAGCCAAGGAGTTGGGAGCTCCTACAATGAGCAGTTCTTC.

This clonotype was recorded a few times. This chain connects TRBV4-1 to TRBJ2-1, with 10 bases identical to TRBD2. The germline CDR1 and CDR2 sequences are MGHRA and YSYEKL. The CDR3 spans 18 residues. V lost 2 bases and J lost 4; bases outside the gene matches: 11. The CDR3 sequence: CASSQRAEREGWYNEQFF. The CDR3 DNA sequence: TGCGCCAGCAGCCAAAGGGCCGAGCGGGAGGGCTGGTACAATGAGCAGTTCTTC.

This clonotype was counted at least ten times. The chain employs TRBV29-1 and TRBJ1-5, with a possible D match to TRBD1 (6 bases). The ends were cut back, 6 bases at V and 3 bases at J, with 15 bases in the middle. The V gene's germline CDR1 is SQVTM and CDR2 ANQGSEA. The CDR3 is made up of 14 amino acids. The CDR3: CSVSGTGINQPQHF. The CDR3 DNA reads as TGCAGCGTCTCCGGAACAGGGATCAATCAGCCCCAGCATTTT.

The chain is built from TRBV5-1 and TRBJ2-7; D perhaps matches TRBD1 (6 bases). Germline CDR1 and CDR2: SGHRS and YFSETQ. V lost 1 base, J lost 4 bases, and 12 bases lay in between. This CDR3 comprises 14 residues. CDR3 region: CASSLSQGPYEQYV. In DNA, the CDR3 is TGCGCCAGCAGCTTGTCCCAGGGGCCTTACGAGCAGTACGTC.

There are a few counts of this clonotype. The J gene is TRBJ1-2, the V gene TRBV7-2, with TRBD1 matching over 7 bases. The CDR3 loop spans 17 amino acids. Germline V gene data show CDR1 as SGHTA and CDR2 as FQGNSA. The junction had 13 bases not matched to a gene; V was cut back by 2 bases and J by 4 bases. The CDR3 bases are TGTGCCAGCAGCTTAAGGACAGGCCCGAGGGGAACCTATGGCTACACCTTC. Translated: CASSLRTGPRGTYGYTF.

In this sample, this clonotype turned up many times. The V and J genes are TRBV11-2 and TRBJ2-3; D remains unclear. Germline loops: CDR1 SGHAT, CDR2 FQNNGV. The CDR3 loop spans 12 amino acids. Trimming took off 5 bases at V and 0 bases at J, with 3 bases between the two ends. CDR3 sequence: CASSISTDTQYF. In nucleotides, the CDR3 is TGTGCCAGCAGCATTAGCACAGATACGCAGTATTTT.

This clonotype was counted at least ten times. The chain links TRBV20-1 to TRBJ2-1; 11 bases map to TRBD2. CDR1 DFQATT and CDR2 SNEGSKA come from the germline V gene (reference sequence). The CDR3 is 14 amino acids. V shed 6 bases, J shed 4 bases, and the junction held 5 bases outside the gene matches. The CDR3 sequence is CSALTSGGYNEQFF. The CDR3 DNA sequence: TGCAGTGCCCTCACTAGCGGGGGATACAATGAGCAGTTCTTC.

This clonotype was observed a few times. The chain uses TRBV5-1 and TRBJ1-1, with 10 bases aligning to TRBD1. The CDR3 runs to 15 residues. The germline V gene encodes CDR1 SGHRS and CDR2 YFSETQ. After removal of 4 bases from V and 4 bases from J, the junction contained 7 bases not matched to a gene. The CDR3 DNA reads TGCGCCAGCAGCGGCAGACAGGGGGCTAGCACTGAAGCTTTCTTT. The encoded protein is CASSGRQGASTEAFF.

The chain uses TRBV20-1 and TRBJ2-5; TRBD2 is a possible D gene (7 bases). V was clipped by 6 bases and J by 5 bases, with 22 bases between them. Per germline, CDR1 DFQATT and CDR2 SNEGSKA (reference sequence). The CDR3 is 15 residues long. CDR3 sequence reads: CSAPGAGAGTETQYF. The DNA for the CDR3 is TGCAGTGCCCCGGGGGCGGGGGCGGGGACGGAGACCCAGTACTTC.

The sample holds a few counts of this clonotype. The chain recombines TRBV10-1 with TRBJ2-3; maybe TRBD1 (5 bases). The germline gives CDR1 WNHNN, CDR2 SYGVQD (reference sequence). Trimming pared 8 bases from V and 4 bases from J, leaving 19 bases between. CDR3 length: 15 residues. The CDR3 reads CASWNRPVGPDTQYF. In DNA form, the CDR3 reads TGCGCCAGCTGGAACAGGCCAGTGGGCCCAGATACGCAGTATTTT.

This clonotype was seen repeatedly, ten times or more. CDR3 sequence reads: CASSESLADSYNEQFF. In nucleotides, the CDR3 is TGCGCCAGCAGTGAGTCACTAGCGGACTCCTACAATGAGCAGTTCTTC. The chain employs TRBV10-2 and TRBJ2-1; 8 bases map to TRBD2. The CDR3 totals 16 residues. The trim removed 0 bases at V and 0 bases at J, leaving 1 base unmatched. Germline loops: CDR1 WSHSY, CDR2 SAAADI.

In its sample, this clonotype was seen a few times. The chain is built from TRBV12-3 or TRBV12-4 and TRBJ2-7; D tentatively fits TRBD1 or TRBD2 (5 bases each). The CDR3 has 13 amino acids. Deletions cut 3 bases from V and 7 bases from J, with 13 bases between. DNA of the CDR3: TGTGCCAGCAGTTTCGGGGAATCAGGGGAGCAGTACGTC. Translating it yields CASSFGESGEQYV.

This clonotype showed up just a few times. The rearrangement links TRBV10-2 to TRBJ2-2; 7 bases line up with TRBD1. CDR1 is WSHSY and CDR2 is SAAADI in the germline V gene. V was pared by 9 bases and J by 1 base, with 5 bases of the junction left unmatched. This CDR3 region has 14 residues. CDR3 DNA: TGCGCCAGAGCCGGGACAGAGAACACCGGGGAGCTGTTTTTT. It codes for CARAGTENTGELFF.

The V and J genes are TRBV18 and TRBJ2-3; D uncertain. Germline CDR1 KGHSH, CDR2 LQKENI. The CDR3 is 16 amino acids. Trimming removed 3 bases from V and 1 base from J, with 14 bases in between. CDR3 in DNA: TGTGCCAGCTCACCCGGACCCCCGGCGGGCACAGATACGCAGTATTTT. This codes for CASSPGPPAGTDTQYF. Combining the CDR3 with reference TRBV18 and TRBJ2-3 gives the whole variable domain NAGVMQNPRHLVRRRGQEARLRCSPMKGHSHVYWYRQLPEEGLKFMVYLQKENIIDESGMPKERFSAEFPKEGPSILRIQQVVRGDSAAYFCASSPGPPAGTDTQYFGPGTRLTVL.

This clonotype has just a few counts. The V call is TRBV20-1, the J call TRBJ2-7; 10 nucleotides align to TRBD2. This CDR3 is 14 amino acids long. V lost 6 bases and J lost 1; bases outside the gene matches: 6. Per germline, CDR1 DFQATT and CDR2 SNEGSKA (reference sequence). The CDR3: CSAVSGRRSYEQYF. Here the CDR3 DNA reads TGCAGTGCCGTTAGCGGGAGGCGGTCCTACGAGCAGTACTTC.

This rearrangement joins TRBV3-1 to TRBJ2-5; the D gene is possibly TRBD1 (5 bases). Trimming left V 4 bases short and J 7 bases short, with 13 bases between. CDR1 is LGHDT, CDR2 YNNKEL, per germline (reference sequence). CDR3 length equals 13 residues. As DNA, the CDR3 is TGTGCCAGCAGCCGACCCCGCCAGGGGACCCAGTACTTC. Its translation is CASSRPRQGTQYF.